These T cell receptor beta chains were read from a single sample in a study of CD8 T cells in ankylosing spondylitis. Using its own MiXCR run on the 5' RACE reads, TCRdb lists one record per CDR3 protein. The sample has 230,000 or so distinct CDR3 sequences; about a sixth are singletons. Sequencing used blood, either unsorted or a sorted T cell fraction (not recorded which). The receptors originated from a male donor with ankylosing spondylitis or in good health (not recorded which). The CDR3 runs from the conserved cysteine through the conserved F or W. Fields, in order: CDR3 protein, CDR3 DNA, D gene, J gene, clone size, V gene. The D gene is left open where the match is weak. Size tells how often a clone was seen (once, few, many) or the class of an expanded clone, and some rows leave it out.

CSAKPRTGDYSPLHF | TGCAGTGCTAAACCCAGGACAGGGGATTATTCACCCCTCCACTTT | TRBD1 | TRBJ1-6 | . | TRBV20-1
CASSTTGELFF | TGTGCCAGCAGCACAACCGGGGAGCTGTTTTTT | . | TRBJ2-2 | many | TRBV6-2/TRBV6-3
CASSGIAGTYEQYF | TGTGCCAGCAGTGGAATAGCGGGGACCTACGAGCAGTACTTC | TRBD2 | TRBJ2-7 | . | TRBV6-1
CASSYGGSVEQFF | TGTGCCAGCAGTTACGGGGGTAGCGTAGAGCAGTTCTTC | . | TRBJ2-1 | few | TRBV6-2/TRBV6-3
CSASSSGRSYEQYF | TGCAGTGCTAGTTCTAGCGGGAGATCCTACGAGCAGTACTTC | TRBD2 | TRBJ2-7 | few | TRBV20-1
CASSSAGTVSYEQYF | TGTGCCAGCAGTTCGGCCGGGACAGTCTCCTACGAGCAGTACTTC | TRBD1 | TRBJ2-7 | few | TRBV6-5
CASTKTGGRAQRYNEQFF | TGTGCCAGCACCAAAACGGGCGGGAGGGCCCAGAGATACAATGAGCAGTTCTTC | TRBD2 | TRBJ2-1 | few | TRBV11-1
CASSPLFSDSYNEQFF | TGTGCCAGCAGCCCCCTCTTTTCGGACTCCTACAATGAGCAGTTCTTC | . | TRBJ2-1 | . | TRBV7-2
CASSELAGGLPYEQYF | TGTGCCAGCTCCGAACTAGCGGGAGGGCTTCCCTACGAGCAGTACTTC | TRBD2 | TRBJ2-7 | . | TRBV18
CVSSWASGNSYEQYF | TGTGTCAGCAGTTGGGCTAGCGGGAACTCCTACGAGCAGTACTTC | TRBD2 | TRBJ2-7 | . | TRBV28
CASSQDIGRGQWDYGYTF | TGCGCCAGCAGCCAAGATATCGGCAGGGGGCAATGGGACTATGGCTACACCTTC | TRBD1 | TRBJ1-2 | . | TRBV4-1
CATSDLRESDEQFF | TGTGCCACCAGTGATTTACGGGAATCCGATGAGCAGTTCTTC | . | TRBJ2-1 | many | TRBV24-1
CASSKDRGREQYF | TGTGCCAGCAGCAAAGACAGGGGCAGGGAGCAGTACTTC | . | TRBJ2-7 | few | TRBV21-1
CASSLASFYEQYF | TGTGCCAGCAGCTTGGCGTCCTTTTACGAGCAGTACTTC | . | TRBJ2-7 | few | TRBV5-6
CASSQTSGPGDTQYF | TGTGCCAGCAGCCAAACTAGCGGGCCCGGCGATACGCAGTATTTT | TRBD2 | TRBJ2-3 | . | TRBV7-2
CASSPPGQGWNTEAFF | TGTGCCAGCAGCCCCCCGGGACAGGGGTGGAACACTGAAGCTTTCTTT | TRBD1 | TRBJ1-1 | . | TRBV9
CASSYRDSNQPQHF | TGTGCCAGCAGTTACCGGGACAGCAATCAGCCCCAGCATTTT | . | TRBJ1-5 | few | TRBV6-2/TRBV6-3
CASSLGGADGYTF | TGTGCCAGCAGCTTAGGAGGGGCTGACGGCTACACCTTC | . | TRBJ1-2 | few | TRBV7-9
CASSFYHGELFF | TGTGCCAGCAGCTTTTATCACGGGGAGCTGTTTTTT | . | TRBJ2-2 | . | TRBV3-1
CASRWELGDTQYF | TGCGCCAGCAGGTGGGAGTTGGGCGATACGCAGTATTTT | . | TRBJ2-3 | few | TRBV5-1
CASSLATGLSYEQYF | TGCGCCAGCAGCTTGGCCACGGGACTTTCCTACGAGCAGTACTTC | . | TRBJ2-7 | many | TRBV5-1
CAISLYPVGAGVRLEQFF | TGTGCCATCAGTTTATACCCTGTCGGTGCGGGAGTAAGGTTAGAGCAGTTCTTC | TRBD2 | TRBJ2-1 | . | TRBV3-1
CSVEGTVPYEQYF | TGCAGCGTTGAAGGGACAGTTCCCTACGAGCAGTACTTC | . | TRBJ2-7 | many | TRBV29-1
CSAPSTGSSYNEQFF | TGCAGTGCTCCCTCTACGGGGAGCTCCTACAATGAGCAGTTCTTC | . | TRBJ2-1 | few | TRBV20-1
CASSVVGGGIQETQYF | TGTGCCAGCAGCGTAGTGGGGGGAGGGATACAAGAGACCCAGTACTTC | TRBD2 | TRBJ2-5 | . | TRBV9
CASSLEPLSYEQYF | TGTGCCAGCAGCTTGGAACCCCTTTCCTACGAGCAGTACTTC | . | TRBJ2-7 | . | TRBV7-2
CSAGLAGVETQYF | TGCAGTGCTGGACTAGCGGGAGTCGAGACCCAGTACTTC | TRBD2 | TRBJ2-5 | many | TRBV20-1
CASSSIYMIMNTEAFF | TGTGCCAGCAGCTCGATCTACATGATCATGAACACTGAAGCTTTCTTT | . | TRBJ1-1 | . | TRBV7-9
CASSEEDHGGWTGELFF | TGTGCCAGCAGCGAAGAGGACCACGGGGGATGGACCGGGGAGCTGTTTTTT | . | TRBJ2-2 | . | TRBV9
CASSYGGEKLFF | TGTGCCAGCAGTTACGGGGGTGAAAAACTGTTTTTT | . | TRBJ1-4 | . | TRBV12-3/TRBV12-4
CASSDQGWMNEQFF | TGTGCCAGCAGTGACCAGGGATGGATGAATGAGCAGTTCTTC | . | TRBJ2-1 | few | TRBV25-1